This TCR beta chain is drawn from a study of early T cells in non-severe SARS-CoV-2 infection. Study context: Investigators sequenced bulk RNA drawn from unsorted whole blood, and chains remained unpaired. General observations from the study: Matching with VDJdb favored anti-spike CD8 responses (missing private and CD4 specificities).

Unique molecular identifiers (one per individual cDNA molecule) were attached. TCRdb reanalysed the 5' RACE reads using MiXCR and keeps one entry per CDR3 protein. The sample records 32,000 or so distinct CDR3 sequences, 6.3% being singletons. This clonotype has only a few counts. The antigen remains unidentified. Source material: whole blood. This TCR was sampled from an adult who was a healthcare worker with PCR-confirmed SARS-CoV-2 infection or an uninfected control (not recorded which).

The CDR3: CASSYSIRDPEAFF. The CDR3, as DNA: TGTGCCAGCAGTTACTCGATAAGGGATCCTGAAGCTTTCTTT. This chain connects TRBV6-2 or TRBV6-3 to TRBJ1-1; the D is unclear. Per the germline V gene, CDR1 is MNHEY and CDR2 is SVGEGT. This CDR3 comprises 14 residues. The V gene lost 0 bases and the J gene lost 6 bases, with 11 bases spanning the gap.